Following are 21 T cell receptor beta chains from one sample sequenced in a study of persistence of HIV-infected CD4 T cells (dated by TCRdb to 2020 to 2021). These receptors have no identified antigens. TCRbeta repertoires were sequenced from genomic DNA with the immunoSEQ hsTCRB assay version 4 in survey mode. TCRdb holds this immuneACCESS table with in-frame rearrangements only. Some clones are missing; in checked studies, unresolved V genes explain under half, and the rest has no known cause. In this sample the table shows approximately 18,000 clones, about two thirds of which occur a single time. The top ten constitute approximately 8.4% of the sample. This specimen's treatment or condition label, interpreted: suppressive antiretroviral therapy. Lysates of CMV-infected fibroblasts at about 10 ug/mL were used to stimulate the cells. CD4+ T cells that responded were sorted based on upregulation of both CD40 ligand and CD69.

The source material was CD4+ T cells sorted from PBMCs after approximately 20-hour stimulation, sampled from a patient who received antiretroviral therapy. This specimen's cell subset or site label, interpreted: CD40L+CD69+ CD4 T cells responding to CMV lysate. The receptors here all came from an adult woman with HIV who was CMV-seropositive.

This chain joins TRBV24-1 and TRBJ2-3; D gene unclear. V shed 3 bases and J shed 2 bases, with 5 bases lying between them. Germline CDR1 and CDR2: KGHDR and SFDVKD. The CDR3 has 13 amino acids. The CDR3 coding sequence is TGTGCCACCAGTGATCCCACCACAGATACGCAGTATTTT. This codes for CATSDPTTDTQYF.

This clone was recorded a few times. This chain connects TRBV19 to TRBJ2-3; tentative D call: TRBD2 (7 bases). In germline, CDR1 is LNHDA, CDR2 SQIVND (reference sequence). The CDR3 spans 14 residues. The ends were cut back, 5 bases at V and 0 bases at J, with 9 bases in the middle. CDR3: CASSGGASTDTQYF. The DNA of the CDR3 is TGTGCCAGTAGTGGGGGGGCCAGCACAGATACGCAGTATTTT.

CDR3: CASRRQDYTDTQYF. The CDR3 nucleotides are TGTGCCAGCCGGAGACAGGATTACACAGATACGCAGTATTTT. The J gene is TRBJ2-3, the V gene TRBV19; the D gene is possibly TRBD1 (6 bases). This CDR3 has 14 amino acids. In germline, CDR1 is LNHDA, CDR2 SQIVND (reference sequence). With 9 bases removed from V and 2 bases from J, the gap between germline ends came to 15 bases.

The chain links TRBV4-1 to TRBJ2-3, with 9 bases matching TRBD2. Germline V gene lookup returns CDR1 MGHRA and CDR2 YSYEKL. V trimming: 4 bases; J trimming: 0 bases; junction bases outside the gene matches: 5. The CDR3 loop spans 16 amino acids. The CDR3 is CASSLNSGGSTDTQYF. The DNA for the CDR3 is TGCGCCAGCAGCCTTAATAGCGGGGGTAGCACAGATACGCAGTATTTT.

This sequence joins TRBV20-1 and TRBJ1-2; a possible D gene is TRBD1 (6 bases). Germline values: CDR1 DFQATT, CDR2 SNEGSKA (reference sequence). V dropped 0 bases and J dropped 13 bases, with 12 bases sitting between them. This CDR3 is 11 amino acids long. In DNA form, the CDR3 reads TGCAGTGCTAGAGAGGGGCGAGGGGGCACCTTC. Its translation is CSAREGRGGTF.

The DNA for the CDR3 is TGTGCCAGCAGTTTATGGGGGACCGGGGAGCTGTTTTTT. Its protein is CASSLWGTGELFF. The chain couples TRBV28 to TRBJ2-2; D is uncertain. V dropped 0 bases and J dropped 5 bases, with 4 bases sitting between them. The CDR3 totals 13 residues. The V gene's germline CDR1 is MDHEN and CDR2 SYDVKM.

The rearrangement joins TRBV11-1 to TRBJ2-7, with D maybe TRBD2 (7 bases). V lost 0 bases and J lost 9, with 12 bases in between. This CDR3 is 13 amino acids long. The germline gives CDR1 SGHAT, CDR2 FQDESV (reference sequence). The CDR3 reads CASSLARGRWQYF. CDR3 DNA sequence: TGTGCCAGCAGCTTAGCGCGGGGGCGCTGGCAGTACTTC.

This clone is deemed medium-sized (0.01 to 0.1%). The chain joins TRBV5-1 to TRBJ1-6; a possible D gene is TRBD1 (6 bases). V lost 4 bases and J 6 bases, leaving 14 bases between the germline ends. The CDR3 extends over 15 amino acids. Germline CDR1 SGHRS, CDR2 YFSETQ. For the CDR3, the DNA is TGCGCCAGCAGCCGAGACGGGACAAGTAATTCACCCCTCCACTTT. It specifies CASSRDGTSNSPLHF.

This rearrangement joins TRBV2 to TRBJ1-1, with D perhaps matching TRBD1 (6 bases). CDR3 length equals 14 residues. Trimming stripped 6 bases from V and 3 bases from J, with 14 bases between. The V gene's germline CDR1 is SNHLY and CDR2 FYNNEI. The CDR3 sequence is CASRYRVEDTEAFF. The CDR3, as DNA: TGTGCCAGCAGATACAGGGTCGAGGACACTGAAGCTTTCTTT.

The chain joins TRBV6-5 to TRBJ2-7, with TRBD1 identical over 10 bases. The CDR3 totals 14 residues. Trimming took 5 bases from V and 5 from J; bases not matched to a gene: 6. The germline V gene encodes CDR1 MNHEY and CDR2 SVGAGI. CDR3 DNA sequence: TGTGCCAGCAGTCCTGGACAGGGGGTAAACGAGCAGTACGTC. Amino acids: CASSPGQGVNEQYV.

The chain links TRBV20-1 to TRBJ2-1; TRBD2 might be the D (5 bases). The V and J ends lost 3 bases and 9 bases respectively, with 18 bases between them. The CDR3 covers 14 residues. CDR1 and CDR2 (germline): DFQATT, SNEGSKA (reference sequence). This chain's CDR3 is CSASGLEVGGEQFF. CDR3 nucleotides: TGCAGTGCTAGTGGACTCGAGGTTGGCGGTGAGCAGTTCTTC.

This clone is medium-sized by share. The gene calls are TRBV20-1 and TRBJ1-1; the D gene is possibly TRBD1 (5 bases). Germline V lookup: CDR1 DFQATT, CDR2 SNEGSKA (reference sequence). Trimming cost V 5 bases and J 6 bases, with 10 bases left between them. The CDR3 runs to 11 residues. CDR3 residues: CSAYRIPEAFF. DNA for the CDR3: TGCAGTGCTTACAGGATACCTGAAGCTTTCTTT.

The CDR3 protein is CASSVAGTNSPLHF. CDR3 DNA: TGTGCCAGCAGCGTAGCCGGCACTAATTCACCCCTCCACTTT. This chain joins TRBV9 and TRBJ1-6; the D is unclear. The V end was cut by 0 bases, the J end by 6 bases, with 7 bases between. The CDR3 contains 14 residues. Germline values: CDR1 SGDLS, CDR2 YYNGEE.

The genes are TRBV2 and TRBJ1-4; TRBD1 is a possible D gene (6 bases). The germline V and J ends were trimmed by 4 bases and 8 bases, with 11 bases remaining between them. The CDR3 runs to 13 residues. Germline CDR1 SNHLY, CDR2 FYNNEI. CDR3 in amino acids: CASSGRGWEKLFF. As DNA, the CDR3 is TGTGCCAGCAGTGGCAGGGGTTGGGAAAAACTGTTTTTT.

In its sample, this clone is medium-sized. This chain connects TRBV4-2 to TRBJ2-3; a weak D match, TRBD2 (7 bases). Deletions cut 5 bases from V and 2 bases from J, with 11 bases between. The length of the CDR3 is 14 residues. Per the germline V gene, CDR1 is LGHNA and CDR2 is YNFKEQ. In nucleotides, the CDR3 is TGTGCCAGCAGCGAGGGGGACTACACAGATACGCAGTATTTT. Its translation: CASSEGDYTDTQYF.

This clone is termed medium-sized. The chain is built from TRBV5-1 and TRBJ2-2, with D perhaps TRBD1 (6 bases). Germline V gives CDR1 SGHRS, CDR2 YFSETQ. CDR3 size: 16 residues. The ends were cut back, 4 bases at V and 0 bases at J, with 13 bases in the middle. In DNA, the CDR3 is TGCGCCAGCAGCGAGGACAGTCCCTCGAACACCGGGGAGCTGTTTTTT. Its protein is CASSEDSPSNTGELFF.

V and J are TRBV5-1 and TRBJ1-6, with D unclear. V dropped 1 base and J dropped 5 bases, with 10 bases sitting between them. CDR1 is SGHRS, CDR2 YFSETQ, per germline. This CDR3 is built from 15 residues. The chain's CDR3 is CASSLTMPDNSPLHF. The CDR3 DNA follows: TGCGCCAGCAGCTTGACCATGCCCGATAATTCACCCCTCCACTTT.

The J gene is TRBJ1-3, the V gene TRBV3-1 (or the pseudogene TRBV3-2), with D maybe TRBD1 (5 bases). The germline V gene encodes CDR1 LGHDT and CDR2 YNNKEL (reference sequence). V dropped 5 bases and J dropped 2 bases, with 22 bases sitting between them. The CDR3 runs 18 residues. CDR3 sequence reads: CASSDTANRDRPGNTIYF. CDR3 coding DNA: TGTGCCAGCAGCGATACTGCGAACCGGGACCGCCCTGGAAACACCATATATTTT.

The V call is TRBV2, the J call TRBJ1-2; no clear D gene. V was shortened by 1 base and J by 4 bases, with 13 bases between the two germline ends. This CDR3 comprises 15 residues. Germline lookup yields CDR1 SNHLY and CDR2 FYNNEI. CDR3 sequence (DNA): TGTGCCAGCAGTGAAGTAGGCGGATTTCGCTATGGCTACACCTTC. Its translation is CASSEVGGFRYGYTF.

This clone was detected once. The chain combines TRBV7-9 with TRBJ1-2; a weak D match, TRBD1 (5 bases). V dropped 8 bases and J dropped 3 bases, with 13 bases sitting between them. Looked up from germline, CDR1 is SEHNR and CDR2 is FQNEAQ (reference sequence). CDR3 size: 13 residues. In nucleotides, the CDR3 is TGTGCCAGCTCCCGGGGGTTAGACTATGGCTACACCTTC. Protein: CASSRGLDYGYTF.

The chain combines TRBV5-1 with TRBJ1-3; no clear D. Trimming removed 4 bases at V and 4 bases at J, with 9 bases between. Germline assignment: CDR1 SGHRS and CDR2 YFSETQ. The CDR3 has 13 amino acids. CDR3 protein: CASSTITGNTIYF. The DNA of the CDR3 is TGCGCCAGCAGCACTATAACGGGAAACACCATATATTTT.